This TCR beta chain was captured in a study of blood T cells in healthy people across ages. Between the trimmed V and J ends, which lost 7 bases and 6 bases, there was a span of 12 bases. This CDR3 region has 12 residues. The germline gives CDR1 SNHLY, CDR2 FYNNEI. Sample-barcoded 5' priming and a J-beta primer mix drove a second PCR of roughly 6 to 12 cycles. One entry per CDR3 protein results from TCRdb running MiXCR on the 5' RACE reads. The sample shows approximately 810,000 distinct CDR3 sequences, about 34% of them seen only once. Individuals who donated were healthy Caucasians from Russia aged about 6 to 90. Drawing of peripheral blood yielded about 10 milliliters from each donor.

The material sequenced was blood. The TCR sequence derives from a man aged 18 to 29 in good health. This chain connects TRBV2 to TRBJ1-2; D is ambiguous. CDR3 amino acids: CASTAEEDGYTF. The CDR3 region has the DNA TGTGCCAGCACCGCGGAGGAGGATGGCTACACCTTC.